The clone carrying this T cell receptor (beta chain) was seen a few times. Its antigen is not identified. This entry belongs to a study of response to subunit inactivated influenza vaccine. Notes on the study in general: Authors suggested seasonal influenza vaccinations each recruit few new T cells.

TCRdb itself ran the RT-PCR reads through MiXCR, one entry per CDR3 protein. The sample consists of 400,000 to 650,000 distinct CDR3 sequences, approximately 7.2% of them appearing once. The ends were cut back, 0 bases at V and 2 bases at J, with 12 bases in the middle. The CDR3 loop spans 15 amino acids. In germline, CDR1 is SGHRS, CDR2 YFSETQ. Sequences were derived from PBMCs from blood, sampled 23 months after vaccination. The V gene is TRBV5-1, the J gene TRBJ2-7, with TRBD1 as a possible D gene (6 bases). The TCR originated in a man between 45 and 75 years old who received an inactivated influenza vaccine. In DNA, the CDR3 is TGCGCCAGCAGCTTGGAGACAGGCTGGGCCTACGAGCAGTACTTC. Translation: CASSLETGWAYEQYF.